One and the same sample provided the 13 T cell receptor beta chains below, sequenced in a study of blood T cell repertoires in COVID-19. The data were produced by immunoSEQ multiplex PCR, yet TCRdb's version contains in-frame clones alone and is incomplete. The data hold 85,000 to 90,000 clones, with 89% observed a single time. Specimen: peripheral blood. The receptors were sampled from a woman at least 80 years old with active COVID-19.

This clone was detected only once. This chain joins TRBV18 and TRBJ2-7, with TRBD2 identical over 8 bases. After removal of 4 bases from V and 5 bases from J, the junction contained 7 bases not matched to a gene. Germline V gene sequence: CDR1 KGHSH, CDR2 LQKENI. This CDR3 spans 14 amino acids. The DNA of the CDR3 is TGTGCCAGCTCACTCAATCTAGCGGGTGACGAGCAGTACTTC. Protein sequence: CASSLNLAGDEQYF.

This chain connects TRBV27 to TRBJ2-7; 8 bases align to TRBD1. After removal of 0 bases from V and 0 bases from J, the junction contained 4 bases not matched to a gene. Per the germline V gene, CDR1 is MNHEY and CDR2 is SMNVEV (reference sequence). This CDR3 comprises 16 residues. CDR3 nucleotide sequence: TGTGCCAGCAGTTTATCCCGGGACAGGATCTCCTACGAGCAGTACTTC. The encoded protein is CASSLSRDRISYEQYF.

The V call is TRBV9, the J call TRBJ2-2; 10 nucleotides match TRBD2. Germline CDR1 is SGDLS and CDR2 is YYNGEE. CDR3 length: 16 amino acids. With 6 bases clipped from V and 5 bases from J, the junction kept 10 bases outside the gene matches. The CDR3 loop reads CASNRRELAGTGELFF. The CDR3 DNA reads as TGTGCCAGCAACCGTAGGGAACTAGCGGGAACCGGGGAGCTGTTTTTT.

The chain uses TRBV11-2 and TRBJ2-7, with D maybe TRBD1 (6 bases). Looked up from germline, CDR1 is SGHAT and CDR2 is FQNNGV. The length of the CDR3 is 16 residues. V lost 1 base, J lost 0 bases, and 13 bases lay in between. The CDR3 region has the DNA TGTGCCAGCAGCTTAGCGGGAAGGGGGAGCTCCTACGAGCAGTACTTC. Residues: CASSLAGRGSSYEQYF.

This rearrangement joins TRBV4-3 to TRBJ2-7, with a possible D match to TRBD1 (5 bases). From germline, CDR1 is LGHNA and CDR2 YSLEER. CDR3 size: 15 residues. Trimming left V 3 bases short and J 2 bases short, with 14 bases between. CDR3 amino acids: CASSQDDQGPYEQYF. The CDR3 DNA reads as TGCGCCAGCAGCCAGGACGATCAGGGCCCCTACGAGCAGTACTTC.

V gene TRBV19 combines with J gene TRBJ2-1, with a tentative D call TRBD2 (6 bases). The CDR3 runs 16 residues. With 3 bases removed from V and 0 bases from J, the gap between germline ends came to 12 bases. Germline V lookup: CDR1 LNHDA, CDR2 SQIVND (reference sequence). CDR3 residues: CASSMRLASSYNEQFF. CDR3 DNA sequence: TGTGCCAGTAGTATGCGCCTAGCGAGCTCCTACAATGAGCAGTTCTTC.

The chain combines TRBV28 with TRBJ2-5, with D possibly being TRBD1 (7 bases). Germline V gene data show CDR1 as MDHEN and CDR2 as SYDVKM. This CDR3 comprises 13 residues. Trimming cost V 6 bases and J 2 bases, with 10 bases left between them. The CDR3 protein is CASRAGQQETQYF. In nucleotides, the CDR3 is TGTGCCAGCAGGGCGGGACAGCAAGAGACCCAGTACTTC. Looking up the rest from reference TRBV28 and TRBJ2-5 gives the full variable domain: DVKVTQSSRYLVKRTGEKVFLECVQDMDHENMFWYRQDPGLGLRLIYFSYDVKMKEKGDIPEGYSVSREKKERFSLILESASTNQTSMYLCASRAGQQETQYFGPGTRLLVL.

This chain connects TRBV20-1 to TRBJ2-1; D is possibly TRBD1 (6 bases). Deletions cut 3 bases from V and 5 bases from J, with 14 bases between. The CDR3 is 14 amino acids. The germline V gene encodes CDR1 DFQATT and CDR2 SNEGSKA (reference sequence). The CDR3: CSASIQGHNNEQFF. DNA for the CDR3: TGCAGTGCTAGTATCCAGGGGCACAACAATGAGCAGTTCTTC.

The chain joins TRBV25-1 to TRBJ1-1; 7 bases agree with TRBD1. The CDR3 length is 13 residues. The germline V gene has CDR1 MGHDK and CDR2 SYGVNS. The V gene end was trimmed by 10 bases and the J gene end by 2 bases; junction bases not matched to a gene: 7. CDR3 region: CATSGQANTEAFF. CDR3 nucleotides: TGTGCCACCTCCGGACAGGCTAACACTGAAGCTTTCTTT.

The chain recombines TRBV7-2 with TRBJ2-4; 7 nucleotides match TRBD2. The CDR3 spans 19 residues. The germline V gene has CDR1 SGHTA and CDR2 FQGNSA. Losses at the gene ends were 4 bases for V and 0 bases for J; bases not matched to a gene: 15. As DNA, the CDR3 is TGTGCCAGCAGCTATCTTCCCGGGGGGACTAATTTAGCCAAAAACATTCAGTACTTC. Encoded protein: CASSYLPGGTNLAKNIQYF.

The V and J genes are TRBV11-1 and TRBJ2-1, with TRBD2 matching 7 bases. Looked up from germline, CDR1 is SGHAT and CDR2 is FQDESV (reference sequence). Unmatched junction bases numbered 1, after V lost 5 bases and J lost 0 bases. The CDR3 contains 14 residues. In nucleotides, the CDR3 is TGTGCCAGCAGCGGGGAGGGCTCCTACAATGAGCAGTTCTTC. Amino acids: CASSGEGSYNEQFF.

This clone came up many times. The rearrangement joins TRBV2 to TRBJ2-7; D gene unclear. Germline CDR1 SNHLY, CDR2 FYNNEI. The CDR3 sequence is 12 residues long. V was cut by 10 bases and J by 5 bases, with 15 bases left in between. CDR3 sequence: CATSERGHEQYF. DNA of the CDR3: TGTGCCACCTCCGAACGTGGCCACGAGCAGTACTTC.

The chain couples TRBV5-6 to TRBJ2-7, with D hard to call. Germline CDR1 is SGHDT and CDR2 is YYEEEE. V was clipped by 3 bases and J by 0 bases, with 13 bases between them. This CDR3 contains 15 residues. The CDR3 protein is CASSSYDKSSYEQYF. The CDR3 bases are TGTGCCAGCAGCTCCTACGATAAGAGCTCCTACGAGCAGTACTTC.